The rows below give T cell receptor beta chains drawn from one sample of a study of control samples from healthy donors and cancer patients. TCRdb keeps only in-frame clones here, not all; method: immunoSEQ multiplex PCR. The data show fewer than 110,000 clones, roughly 90% seen once. The sequencing input was PBMCs. Source of these receptors: a man aged 55 to 70 with lung cancer. Both conserved end residues are part of each CDR3. D genes are given only for firm matches. Clone sizes are given selectively: once, few, many, or a class where the clone is expanded.

v_gene: TRBV30
abundance: once
d_gene: -
j_gene: TRBJ1-5
CDR3nt: TGTGCCTGGAGGGGGCCTGGGAGCAATCAGCCCCAGCATTTT
CDR3aa: CAWRGPGSNQPQHF

v_gene: TRBV3-1/TRBV3-2
abundance: -
d_gene: -
j_gene: TRBJ1-5
CDR3nt: TGTGCCAGCAGCCCTAACCGGGCGACGGGTCAGCCCCAGCATTTT
CDR3aa: CASSPNRATGQPQHF

v_gene: TRBV10-3
abundance: -
d_gene: TRBD1
j_gene: TRBJ1-2
CDR3nt: TGTGCCATCAGTGAGTCAGACAGGGGGGTTGTCGCCTTC
CDR3aa: CAISESDRGVVAF

v_gene: TRBV29-1
abundance: -
d_gene: -
j_gene: TRBJ1-1
CDR3nt: TGCAGCGTTGATGGGCAGGGAATGACTGAAGCTTTCTTT
CDR3aa: CSVDGQGMTEAFF

v_gene: TRBV18
abundance: -
d_gene: -
j_gene: TRBJ2-3
CDR3nt: TGTGCCAGCTCACCACAGGGGTCTAGCACAGATACGCAGTATTTT
CDR3aa: CASSPQGSSTDTQYF

v_gene: TRBV13
abundance: -
d_gene: -
j_gene: TRBJ1-5
CDR3nt: TGTGCCAGCAGCTCCAGGGGTGAGCCCCAGCATTTT
CDR3aa: CASSSRGEPQHF

v_gene: TRBV30
abundance: -
d_gene: -
j_gene: TRBJ1-5
CDR3nt: TGTGCCTGGAGTGCAGGAGTCGGCAATCAGCCCCAGCATTTT
CDR3aa: CAWSAGVGNQPQHF

v_gene: TRBV7-3
abundance: few
d_gene: -
j_gene: TRBJ2-3
CDR3nt: TGTGCCAGCAGCAGGCAAGGGACCTCAACCCGAGATACGCAGTATTTT
CDR3aa: CASSRQGTSTRDTQYF

v_gene: TRBV3-1/TRBV3-2
abundance: -
d_gene: -
j_gene: TRBJ1-1
CDR3nt: TGTGCCAGCAGCCAGGGTCCAAACCCTGAAGCTTTCTTT
CDR3aa: CASSQGPNPEAFF

v_gene: TRBV30
abundance: -
d_gene: -
j_gene: TRBJ1-2
CDR3nt: TGTGCCTGGAGTCGGGCGGAGTACTATGGCTACACCTTC
CDR3aa: CAWSRAEYYGYTF

v_gene: TRBV4-1
abundance: -
d_gene: -
j_gene: TRBJ2-1
CDR3nt: TGCGCCAGCAGCCGCGGTGCCGTTAGCTCCTACAATGAGCAGTTCTTC
CDR3aa: CASSRGAVSSYNEQFF

v_gene: TRBV12-5
abundance: -
d_gene: -
j_gene: TRBJ2-4
CDR3nt: TGTGCTAGTGGTACCCTAAAAGTGGCGCCCAAAAACATTCAGTACTTC
CDR3aa: CASGTLKVAPKNIQYF

v_gene: TRBV4-1
abundance: -
d_gene: -
j_gene: TRBJ1-1
CDR3nt: TGCGCCAGCAGCCAGTATCCGGACTCAAGTAGGGAAGCTTTCTTT
CDR3aa: CASSQYPDSSREAFF

v_gene: TRBV7-9
abundance: -
d_gene: TRBD1
j_gene: TRBJ1-2
CDR3nt: TGTGCCAGCAGCCGGACAGGCACCTTGGGGGGCTACACCTTC
CDR3aa: CASSRTGTLGGYTF

v_gene: TRBV7-3
abundance: -
d_gene: -
j_gene: TRBJ2-3
CDR3nt: TGTGCCAGCAGCTTAAATTTCGCGTCCGATACGCAGTATTTT
CDR3aa: CASSLNFASDTQYF

v_gene: TRBV6-1
abundance: -
d_gene: TRBD1
j_gene: TRBJ2-1
CDR3nt: TGTGCCAGCAGTGAAGGGGGCAGGGGGCCTAGCAATGAGCAGTTCTTC
CDR3aa: CASSEGGRGPSNEQFF

v_gene: TRBV15
abundance: -
d_gene: -
j_gene: TRBJ2-3
CDR3nt: TGTGCCACCAGCAGGGAGAGTATTGGCACAGATACGCAGTATTTT
CDR3aa: CATSRESIGTDTQYF

v_gene: TRBV18
abundance: -
d_gene: -
j_gene: TRBJ2-4
CDR3nt: TGTGCCAGCTCAGAATATTCAGGGTTAGCCAAAAACATTCAGTACTTC
CDR3aa: CASSEYSGLAKNIQYF

v_gene: TRBV19
abundance: -
d_gene: TRBD1
j_gene: TRBJ2-5
CDR3nt: TGTGCCACCAGGACAGGGGGCAAGGAGACCCAGTACTTC
CDR3aa: CATRTGGKETQYF

v_gene: TRBV10-1
abundance: -
d_gene: TRBD2
j_gene: TRBJ2-1
CDR3nt: TGCGCCAGCAGTACGAGCGGGGGGGCCGGCAATGAGCAGTTCTTC
CDR3aa: CASSTSGGAGNEQFF

v_gene: TRBV9
abundance: few
d_gene: TRBD2
j_gene: TRBJ2-3
CDR3nt: TGTGCCAGCAGCGTAGTCGCTAGCGGGGTCACAGATACGCAGTATTTT
CDR3aa: CASSVVASGVTDTQYF

v_gene: TRBV10-3
abundance: -
d_gene: TRBD1
j_gene: TRBJ2-1
CDR3nt: TGTGCCATCAGCCCGGGACAGGGGGCGAGGGATGAGCAGTTCTTC
CDR3aa: CAISPGQGARDEQFF

v_gene: TRBV3-1/TRBV3-2
abundance: -
d_gene: TRBD1
j_gene: TRBJ2-5
CDR3nt: TGTGCCAGCAGCGGGACAGGGAAAGAGACCCAGTACTTC
CDR3aa: CASSGTGKETQYF

v_gene: TRBV29-1
abundance: -
d_gene: -
j_gene: TRBJ1-4
CDR3nt: TGCAGCGTCTACGTCGGCAAACTGTTTTTT
CDR3aa: CSVYVGKLFF

v_gene: TRBV19
abundance: once
d_gene: -
j_gene: TRBJ2-1
CDR3nt: TGTGCCAGTAGTAGCGGGCGCAGCTCCTACAATGAGCAGTTCTTC
CDR3aa: CASSSGRSSYNEQFF

v_gene: TRBV7-8
abundance: -
d_gene: -
j_gene: TRBJ1-6
CDR3nt: TGTGCCAGCGGGGGGACCCGATCCTCACCCCTCCACTTT
CDR3aa: CASGGTRSSPLHF

v_gene: TRBV5-1
abundance: -
d_gene: -
j_gene: TRBJ1-1
CDR3nt: TGCGCCAGCGTTGGGTGGGGGGAGAATACTGAAGCTTTCTTT
CDR3aa: CASVGWGENTEAFF

v_gene: TRBV24-1
abundance: -
d_gene: -
j_gene: TRBJ2-6
CDR3nt: TGTGCCACCAGTGGCGGACTCTCGAGCTCTGGGGCCAACGTCCTGACTTTC
CDR3aa: CATSGGLSSSGANVLTF

v_gene: TRBV15
abundance: -
d_gene: -
j_gene: TRBJ2-5
CDR3nt: TGTGCCACCAGCAGGGGAAACGGTGGCGGGGAGACCCAGTACTTC
CDR3aa: CATSRGNGGGETQYF

v_gene: TRBV6-4
abundance: -
d_gene: -
j_gene: TRBJ2-2
CDR3nt: TGTGCCAGCAGGCTCGTAGGGAACACCGGGGAGCTGTTTTTT
CDR3aa: CASRLVGNTGELFF

v_gene: TRBV5-1
abundance: -
d_gene: -
j_gene: TRBJ1-1
CDR3nt: TGCGCCAGCAGCTTGGGCATGAACACTGAAGCTTTCTTT
CDR3aa: CASSLGMNTEAFF

v_gene: TRBV18
abundance: few
d_gene: -
j_gene: TRBJ2-7
CDR3nt: TGTGCCAGCTCACCAGGGGTTCTTCTTTCGGAGCAGTACTTC
CDR3aa: CASSPGVLLSEQYF

v_gene: TRBV29-1
abundance: -
d_gene: -
j_gene: TRBJ1-1
CDR3nt: TGCAGCGTAGGACAGACAGGGAACACTGAAGCTTTCTTT
CDR3aa: CSVGQTGNTEAFF

v_gene: TRBV10-3
abundance: once
d_gene: -
j_gene: TRBJ1-3
CDR3nt: TGTGCCATCAAGGGATACGGGAACCCTGGAAACACCATATATTTT
CDR3aa: CAIKGYGNPGNTIYF